A selection of T cell receptor beta chains follows, all from one sample in a study of T cell responses to AZD1222 COVID-19 vaccine. Generated by immunoSEQ multiplex PCR, the TCRdb table keeps only in-frame clones and is missing some. This sample has some 96,000 clones; 88% occur once, and the top ten carry more than 1.5%. The starting material was peripheral blood, obtained on day 0 of AZD1222 vaccination. The receptors were gathered from an adult in good health. Both conserved end residues are part of each CDR3. D genes are given only for firm matches. The size of a clone is reported for some rows only, either as once, few or many, or as a class for expanded clones.

v_call	d_call	clone_size	j_call	cdr3_nt	cdr3_aa
TRBV4-2	-	-	TRBJ1-6	TGTGCCAGCAGCCATCAAGGGGGGGCGGGTGATAATTCACCCCTCCACTTT	CASSHQGGAGDNSPLHF
TRBV27	-	-	TRBJ2-4	TGTGCCAGCAGTTTATCAGGGGTTGTGGCCAAAAACATTCAGTACTTC	CASSLSGVVAKNIQYF
TRBV28	-	-	TRBJ2-7	TGTGCCAGCAGTTTACTGTGGACAGCCACTTACGAGCAGTACTTC	CASSLLWTATYEQYF
TRBV5-1	-	-	TRBJ1-6	TGCGCCAGCAGCTTTTCGCCAGGGACTAATAATTCACCCCTCCACTTT	CASSFSPGTNNSPLHF
TRBV12-3/TRBV12-4	-	-	TRBJ1-2	TGTGCCAGCAGTTTTGGGGCTCCCCGGGTCTACACCTTC	CASSFGAPRVYTF
TRBV7-2	TRBD1	-	TRBJ2-5	TGTGCCAGCAGCCTAAGAGGGACAGGGCTTGAGACCCAGTACTTC	CASSLRGTGLETQYF
TRBV5-1	TRBD2	-	TRBJ2-7	TGCGCCAGCAGCCCCGGGACTAGCGGTACCCTCAGCTCCTACGAGCAGTACTTC	CASSPGTSGTLSSYEQYF
TRBV24-1	-	-	TRBJ1-5	TGTGCCACCAGTGCGTCGCCTAGCAGGGGCCTGAATCAGCCCCAGCATTTT	CATSASPSRGLNQPQHF
TRBV28	TRBD1	-	TRBJ1-5	TGTGCCAGCAGTTTTAGGGACAGGGACCAGCATTTT	CASSFRDRDQHF
TRBV5-1	-	-	TRBJ2-7	TGCGCCAGCAGCTTTGGGGCCCGGTACGAGCAGTACTTC	CASSFGARYEQYF
TRBV19	-	-	TRBJ2-1	TGTGCCAGTAGTATTATGGGGGCCGCGGGCTACAATGAGCAGTTCTTC	CASSIMGAAGYNEQFF
TRBV24-1	-	-	TRBJ2-1	TGTGCCACCAGTGGGGGGTGGGGGAGGAGCTCCTACAATGAGCAGTTCTTC	CATSGGWGRSSYNEQFF
TRBV5-1	-	-	TRBJ2-4	TGCGCCAGCAGCTTAGGGGGGGCCAAAAACATTCAGTACTTC	CASSLGGAKNIQYF
TRBV6-2/TRBV6-3	TRBD1	-	TRBJ1-5	TGTGCCAGCAGTCCACAGGGGACTCAGCCCCAGCATTTT	CASSPQGTQPQHF
TRBV11-2	-	-	TRBJ2-3	TGTGCCACCAACGCGGGCTCCCCTCGGGGAGATACGCAGTATTTT	CATNAGSPRGDTQYF
TRBV6-5	-	-	TRBJ1-3	TGTGCCACCCACCCCACAGGGCCTGGAAACACCATATATTTT	CATHPTGPGNTIYF
TRBV9	-	-	TRBJ2-3	TGTGCCAGCAGCGTAGATGAGGGCGCGACAGATACGCAGTATTTT	CASSVDEGATDTQYF
TRBV6-5	-	-	TRBJ2-6	TGTGCCAGCCGGCGGACGGCTGGGGCCAACGTCCTGACTTTC	CASRRTAGANVLTF
TRBV6-5	-	-	TRBJ2-3	TGTGCCAGCAGTTACTCACAGGTCACAGATACGCAGTATTTT	CASSYSQVTDTQYF
TRBV21-1	-	-	TRBJ1-2	TGTGCCAGCAGCAAAAACGAGACAGAGATCTATGGCTACACCTTC	CASSKNETEIYGYTF
TRBV24-1	TRBD1	-	TRBJ1-2	TGTGCCACCAGTGATCCTACAGGGGCTGATGGCTACACCTTC	CATSDPTGADGYTF
TRBV10-1	-	once	TRBJ2-5	TGCGCCAGCAGTGAGACAACCCAAGAGACCCAGTACTTC	CASSETTQETQYF
TRBV21-1	-	-	TRBJ2-7	TGTGCCAGCAGCATAGTCGGACTAGCCGCCTGCTACGAGCAGTACTTC	CASSIVGLAACYEQYF
TRBV28	-	-	TRBJ1-1	TGTGCCAGCAGTCCAGTGACGCACACAGGGAAAAACACTGAAGCTTTCTTT	CASSPVTHTGKNTEAFF